This is a list of T cell receptor beta chains from one sample in a study of cytomegalovirus exposure and HLA in healthy donors. Clones were sequenced by immunoSEQ multiplex PCR, and TCRdb holds only the in-frame ones, with some missing. The table includes more than 250,000 clones, roughly 87% detected once. Sample: PBMCs. These receptors were obtained from a woman younger than 45 in good health and CMV-seropositive. CDR3s include the opening cysteine and the closing phenylalanine or tryptophan. D genes are given only for firm matches. The size entry is marked missing in some rows and otherwise reads once, few, many or a size class.

d_gene	v_gene	j_gene	len	abundance	CDR3aa	CDR3nt
TRBD1	TRBV28	TRBJ2-1	16	.	CASRRTTGGGYNEQFF	TGTGCCAGCAGGAGAACTACAGGGGGAGGCTACAATGAGCAGTTCTTC
TRBD1	TRBV27	TRBJ2-1	14	.	CASSFGPGGYEQFF	TGTGCCAGCAGTTTCGGACCAGGGGGCTATGAGCAGTTCTTC
.	TRBV28	TRBJ1-1	13	.	CASRGRSNTEAFF	TGTGCCAGCCGAGGACGGTCGAACACTGAAGCTTTCTTT
.	TRBV2	TRBJ2-1	13	.	CASRRLLGNEQFF	TGTGCCAGCAGACGACTTCTGGGTAATGAGCAGTTCTTC
.	TRBV6-1	TRBJ1-6	18	.	CASSEELFSGPYNSPLHF	TGTGCCAGCAGTGAAGAGCTCTTCTCGGGGCCCTATAATTCACCCCTCCACTTT
TRBD1	TRBV6-4	TRBJ2-3	15	many	CASSDRQGSTDTQYF	TGTGCCAGCAGTGACCGACAGGGGAGCACAGATACGCAGTATTTT
TRBD1	TRBV29-1	TRBJ1-1	13	.	CSATGGLNTEAFF	TGCAGCGCAACAGGGGGCCTGAACACTGAAGCTTTCTTT
.	TRBV6-5	TRBJ2-3	14	.	CASSKWEGTDTQYF	TGTGCCAGCAGTAAGTGGGAGGGCACAGATACGCAGTATTTT
TRBD2	TRBV6-4	TRBJ2-1	16	.	CASSDTFGRGANEQFF	TGTGCCAGCAGTGACACTTTCGGGCGGGGGGCCAATGAGCAGTTCTTC
.	TRBV5-1	TRBJ1-5	15	.	CASSPDPYSNQPQHF	TGCGCCAGCAGCCCTGATCCCTATAGCAATCAGCCCCAGCATTTT
TRBD2	TRBV29-1	TRBJ2-7	12	.	CSVASGSYEQYF	TGCAGCGTTGCCAGCGGGAGCTACGAGCAGTACTTC
.	TRBV7-2	TRBJ2-2	14	.	CASSLGVNTGELFF	TGTGCCAGCAGCTTAGGGGTGAACACCGGGGAGCTGTTTTTT
TRBD2	TRBV9	TRBJ2-7	15	.	CASSVAASGSYEQYF	TGTGCCAGCAGCGTAGCGGCTAGCGGGAGTTACGAGCAGTACTTC
.	TRBV14	TRBJ2-3	12	.	CASSQGLNTQYF	TGTGCCAGCAGCCAGGGCTTGAATACGCAGTATTTT
.	TRBV10-2	TRBJ2-7	13	.	CATRDKGNYEQYF	TGCGCCACCAGGGATAAGGGAAACTACGAGCAGTACTTC
TRBD1	TRBV2	TRBJ1-5	14	.	CASSPTGTNQPQHF	TGTGCCAGCAGCCCGACAGGGACCAATCAGCCCCAGCATTTT